This T cell receptor (beta chain) appears in the sequencing data of a study of T-cell reconstitution after alpha-beta-depleted transplantation in children (dated by TCRdb to 2016 to 2017). Notes on the research overall: T-cell immune reconstitution after TCRalphabeta/CD19-depleted allogeneic hematopoietic cell transplantation in children was quantitatively tracked in the study by means of TCR repertoire profiling.

V loses 0 bases, J loses 6 bases, and the germline ends lie 15 bases apart. The CDR3 runs 15 residues from the cysteine to the phenylalanine. The read is trimmed to its CDR3 DNA, 45 bases read in frame from base 1. CDR1 is given as LGHNA and CDR2 as YNFKEQ, both from the germline V gene. What the research found in general, with its limitations: The apparently early alphabetaT-cell count recovery about two months after transplant was reportedly dependent on only several hundred rapidly expanded clones derived from non-depleted graft cells. In some patients, the high TCRbeta diversity seen at day 60 was put down to recipient T cells and intrathymic progenitors that had survived conditioning. Hyperexpanded clone frequencies declined over subsequent months; after one year, T-cell counts and TCRbeta diversity were mostly attributed to newly produced T cells.

This clonotype was picked up many times. It lacks a known antigen. No clone much larger than this one lies a single base away; base qualities are absent. What this sample's treatment or condition label stands for: allogeneic hematopoietic cell transplantation with graft depleted of TCRalphabeta T cells and CD19 B cells. The transplant recipients were children given TCRalphabeta/CD19-depleted allogeneic hematopoietic cell grafts. Receptor libraries were prepared by PCR. TCRdb lists the instrument as Illumina HiSeq 2500. TCR libraries were prepared with molecular barcoding, using unique molecular identifiers to normalize TCRbeta repertoire quantification. TCRdb reworked the public reads: Q25 trimming with fastp, MiXCR clone assembly, productive beta chains retained. For every CDR3 protein sequence, its rows merge into one entry that carries the most common genes and DNA. Here the sample has 200,000 to 250,000 distinct CDR3 sequences; around 9.9% occur a single time. The top ten hold approximately 30% of the sample.

Here the chain combines TRBV4-2 and TRBJ2-7; the D gene is possibly TRBD2, with 6 bases matching. This clonotype was obtained from a child less than two years old with acute myeloid leukemia, due to receive a stem cell transplant. Sequencing was performed on PBMCs, taken before TCRalphabeta/CD19-depleted stem cell transplant. The encoded CDR3 is CASSQERDSRREQYF. The sequenced DNA: TGTGCCAGCAGCCAAGAGAGGGACTCACGGCGCGAGCAGTACTTC.